These 16 T cell receptor beta chains were sequenced from one sample in a study of identical twins. TCRdb recomputed calls from the 5' RACE reads with MiXCR, one row per CDR3 protein. The sample contains over 600,000 distinct CDR3 sequences, roughly 20% of which appear only once. A further study also used this sample, focusing on T cells expressing NK-cell markers.

Sequencing was carried out using PBMCs. These TCRs come from a woman aged 18-29 years in good health.

This clonotype showed up many times. The chain is built from TRBV5-5 and TRBJ1-1; no clear D gene. This CDR3 contains 14 residues. Germline V CDR1 and CDR2: SGHKS, YYEKEE (reference sequence). Trimming stripped 5 bases from V and 6 bases from J, with 17 bases between. CDR3 protein: CASSPTRVVPEAFF. CDR3 nucleotides: TGTGCCAGCAGTCCTACTAGAGTTGTACCTGAAGCTTTCTTT.

J is TRBJ2-5 and V is TRBV29-1; 15 bases map to TRBD2. J gave up 4 bases and V 7 bases, and 7 bases lay outside the gene matches. This CDR3 comprises 15 residues. Germline CDR1 is SQVTM and CDR2 is ANQGSEA. Here the CDR3 DNA reads TGCAGCGCTTCACGGACTAGCGGGGGGGCAGAGACCCAGTACTTC. Protein sequence: CSASRTSGGAETQYF.

This rearrangement joins TRBV27 to TRBJ2-1, with 14 positions matching TRBD2. The CDR3 runs 15 residues. Looked up from germline, CDR1 is MNHEY and CDR2 is SMNVEV (reference sequence). V trimming: 3 bases; J trimming: 6 bases; junction bases outside the gene matches: 1. As DNA, the CDR3 is TGTGCCAGCAGTTTGACTAGCGGGAGGGCCAATGAGCAGTTCTTC. It specifies CASSLTSGRANEQFF.

This clonotype was seen ten or more times. The germline gene is not matched at one end of the junction; a read error may be the cause. The rearrangement links TRBV12-3 or TRBV12-4 to TRBJ2-1; D ambiguous. The CDR3 has 14 residues. The CDR3 here is CASSFGYSYNEQFF. In DNA, the CDR3 is TGCGCCAGCAGCTTCGGGTACTCCTACAATGAGCAGTTCTTC.

The rearrangement uses TRBV5-1 and TRBJ1-1; 8 bases are shared with TRBD1. V shed 2 bases and J 0 bases; nucleotides not matched to a gene: 9. Germline V CDR1 and CDR2: SGHRS, YFSETQ. There are 17 residues in the CDR3. The chain's CDR3 is CASSFGDRRFMNTEAFF. The CDR3 nucleotides are TGCGCCAGCAGCTTCGGGGACAGGAGATTCATGAACACTGAAGCTTTCTTT.

This clonotype was seen only a few times. The V gene is TRBV5-5, the J gene TRBJ2-5; D not certain. Germline V gene data show CDR1 as SGHKS and CDR2 as YYEKEE (reference sequence). The ends were cut back, 7 bases at V and 4 bases at J, with 17 bases in the middle. The CDR3 runs 14 residues. The CDR3 bases are TGTGCCAGCCGGCCGTCTCAACTCGGAGAGACCCAGTACTTC. Translated: CASRPSQLGETQYF.

This clonotype was seen more than once but under ten times. This rearrangement joins TRBV5-1 to TRBJ2-5; 7 bases are shared with TRBD2. Germline V lookup: CDR1 SGHRS, CDR2 YFSETQ. V lost 7 bases to trimming and J lost 5 bases; unmatched junction nucleotides: 11. The CDR3 extends over 14 amino acids. CDR3 protein: CASEAGTLGETQYF. In nucleotides, the CDR3 is TGCGCCAGCGAAGCGGGGACTTTAGGCGAGACCCAGTACTTC.

This clonotype was found a few times. The chain joins TRBV7-9 to TRBJ1-6; D gene unclear. The CDR3 has 15 residues. Germline-derived CDR1 and CDR2 are SEHNR and FQNEAQ (reference sequence). Trimming stripped 3 bases from V and 7 bases from J, with 13 bases between. As DNA, the CDR3 is TGTGCCAGCAGCTTGGACGGGGATTCCAATTCACCCCTCCACTTT. This encodes CASSLDGDSNSPLHF.

This clonotype has more than one count but fewer than ten. The V and J genes are TRBV5-1 and TRBJ2-3; D is undetermined. Germline loops: CDR1 SGHRS, CDR2 YFSETQ. CDR3 length: 13 amino acids. The germline V and J ends were trimmed by 5 bases and 6 bases, with 13 bases remaining between them. CDR3 sequence: CASSSDLTDTQYF. CDR3 sequence (DNA): TGCGCCAGCAGTTCAGACTTAACGGATACGCAGTATTTT.

This clonotype has more than one count but fewer than ten. The chain has TRBV6-2 or TRBV6-3 and TRBJ2-7; 7 nucleotides agree with TRBD1. Germline trimming cut 4 bases from V and 4 bases from J; bases unmatched to any gene: 13. CDR1 and CDR2 (germline): MNHEY, SVGEGT. This CDR3 region has 16 residues. CDR3: CASSSDLSGTAYEQYF. CDR3 nucleotides: TGTGCCAGCAGTTCTGACCTTTCCGGGACAGCATACGAGCAGTACTTC.

V gene TRBV27 combines with J gene TRBJ2-2; 8 bases agree with TRBD2. Per the germline V gene, CDR1 is MNHEY and CDR2 is SMNVEV (reference sequence). The CDR3 sequence is 14 residues long. The trim removed 6 bases at V and 2 bases at J, leaving 2 bases unmatched. The CDR3 DNA sequence: TGTGCCAGCAGGGGGACTAGAAACACCGGGGAGCTGTTTTTT. Translation: CASRGTRNTGELFF.

This clonotype was counted ten times or more. This rearrangement joins TRBV29-1 to TRBJ1-1; the D is unclear. The CDR3 covers 13 residues. Germline V CDR1 and CDR2: SQVTM, ANQGSEA. Trimming removed 6 bases at V and 12 bases at J, with 23 bases between. The CDR3 is CSVTRDEGSYTFF. The CDR3 DNA follows: TGCAGCGTAACGAGGGATGAGGGAAGCTACACTTTCTTT.

This clonotype was recorded many times. The germline gene is not matched at one end of the junction; a read error may be the cause. This rearrangement joins TRBV2 to TRBJ1-1; the D is unclear. This CDR3 is built from 14 residues. Germline assignment: CDR1 SNHLY and CDR2 FYNNEI. CDR3 in amino acids: CASREDPVSTEAFF. The DNA of the CDR3 is TGTGCCAGCAGAGAAGACCCGGTGAGCACTGAAGCTTTCTTT.

As regards this clonotype: This clone may be a read error of a much larger clone one base away. The chain couples TRBV5-5 to TRBJ2-7, with D hard to call. Germline-derived CDR1 and CDR2 are SGHKS and YYEKEE (reference sequence). This CDR3 spans 14 amino acids. This chain's CDR3 is CTSSFGDLSYEQYF. The CDR3 DNA reads TGTACCAGCAGCTTTGGGGATTTAAGCTACGAGCAGTACTTC.

The V gene is TRBV20-1, the J gene TRBJ1-1; D gene ambiguous. Trimming took off 0 bases at V and 8 bases at J, with 4 bases between the two ends. Germline CDR1 and CDR2: DFQATT and SNEGSKA (reference sequence). The CDR3 is made up of 10 amino acids. The CDR3: CSARDGEAFF. CDR3 DNA sequence: TGCAGTGCTAGAGACGGGGAAGCTTTCTTT.

The genes are TRBV2 and TRBJ2-6, with D tentatively TRBD1 (5 bases). This CDR3 is 15 amino acids long. CDR1 and CDR2 (germline): SNHLY, FYNNEI. V lost 0 bases, J lost 4 bases, and 7 bases lay in between. Here the CDR3 DNA reads TGTGCCAGCAGTGAAGCAGGGGCCGGGGCCAACGTCCTGACTTTC. It yields the protein CASSEAGAGANVLTF.